This TCR beta chain emerged from a study of T-cell reconstitution after alpha-beta-depleted transplantation in children. Study conclusions and caveats: Alpha-beta T cells present about two months after transplant were reported to originate from several hundred expanded graft clones. Once a year had passed after transplant, T-cell counts and diversity came mostly from newly produced T cells. In some patients, recipient T cells and intrathymic progenitors surviving conditioning explained high day-60 diversity.

The TCRbeta library incorporated unique molecular identifiers. TCRdb fed the PCR reads into MiXCR, producing one record per CDR3 protein. The table records about 580,000 distinct CDR3 sequences, roughly 24% of them present only once. The length of the CDR3 is 14 residues. V lost 3 bases to trimming and J lost 6 bases, with 13 bases between them. Germline-derived CDR1 and CDR2 are SGHTA and FQGNSA. The table lists this clonotype with many counts. Its antigen is unknown. J is TRBJ2-3 and V is TRBV7-2, with TRBD1 as a possible D gene (5 bases). The receptor comes from a boy under three years old who had a stem cell transplant for acute myeloid leukemia, so the T cells may come from the graft donor. Sequencing was performed on PBMCs, mostly from graft donor cells, taken 360 days after TCRalphabeta/CD19-depleted stem cell transplant. The CDR3 bases are TGTGCCAGCAGCTTGGGGCTCGTTGGGGATACGCAGTATTTT. Amino acids: CASSLGLVGDTQYF.